The clone carrying this T cell receptor (beta chain) has more than one count but fewer than ten. Its specificity is not known. TCRdb recomputed calls from the 5' RACE reads with MiXCR, one row per CDR3 protein. This sample yields 700,000 or so distinct CDR3 sequences, of which around 8.3% are seen a single time; approximately 0.89% belongs to the top ten. This specimen comes from a study of identical twins. Study-level results: Out-of-frame TCR alpha sharing observed in monozygotic twins exceeded model estimates.

CDR1 SQVTM and CDR2 ANQGSEA come from the germline V gene. The CDR3 is 13 amino acids. V gave up 1 base and J gave up 7 bases; unmatched junction bases: 4. The sample was also reused in another study, on yellow fever vaccine responses in identical twins.

The sequenced material came from PBMCs. The receptor was derived from a woman aged 18-29 years in good health. This chain links TRBV29-1 with TRBJ1-2, with 9 bases matching TRBD1. The CDR3 spells CSVEVRTGVGYTF. Here the CDR3 DNA reads TGCAGCGTTGAAGTCCGGACAGGGGTTGGCTACACCTTC.